The 24 T cell receptor beta chains below come from one sample, sequenced in a study of CD8+ T cells in alopecia areata. Extraction and reverse transcription of RNA yielded cDNA as the sequencing template. Some clones are missing from TCRdb's copy, which holds only in-frame ones; the method was immunoSEQ multiplex PCR. Of under 350,000 clones listed, more than 45% are singletons. Regarding treatment: oral pan-JAK inhibitor, 5-10 mg twice daily. The sample in question was CD4+ T cells sorted from blood, obtained at week 24, from a patient treated with tofacitinib. Source of these receptors: a human donor with alopecia areata.

There are a few counts of this clone. V usage is TRBV5-8 and J usage is TRBJ1-1; D is unresolved. CDR1 and CDR2 from the germline V gene are SGHTS and YDEGEE. V lost 4 bases, J lost 5 bases, and 12 bases lay in between. CDR3 length: 13 amino acids. As DNA, the CDR3 is TGTGCCAGCAGCCCCGACTTGCCTACTGAAGCTTTCTTT. Its translation: CASSPDLPTEAFF.

The V and J genes are TRBV7-4 and TRBJ2-7; perhaps TRBD1 as D (8 bases). CDR1 SGHVT and CDR2 SQSDAQ come from the germline V gene. V was pared by 4 bases and J by 0 bases, with 16 bases between. This CDR3 spans 16 amino acids. CDR3 region: CASSSTAGQDSYEQYF. In DNA form, the CDR3 reads TGTGCCAGCAGCTCGACAGCGGGACAGGACTCCTACGAGCAGTACTTC.

The chain carries TRBV30 and TRBJ1-1; D possibly corresponds to TRBD1 (6 bases). CDR3 size: 13 residues. Germline lookup yields CDR1 GTSNPN and CDR2 SVGIG (reference sequence). The CDR3: CARAAGQNTEAFF. In DNA form, the CDR3 reads TGTGCGCGCGCCGCGGGACAGAACACTGAAGCTTTCTTT.

This clone was seen only a few times. This chain links TRBV7-8 with TRBJ2-7, with 7 bases that match TRBD2. CDR3 length: 18 residues. V was pared by 4 bases and J by 0 bases, with 15 bases of the junction left unmatched. CDR1 and CDR2 (germline): SGHVS, FQNEAQ. CDR3 residues: CASSSFPGGDTSSYEQYF. The DNA of the CDR3 is TGTGCCAGCAGCTCTTTCCCGGGGGGTGACACCAGCTCCTACGAGCAGTACTTC.

This chain links TRBV10-3 with TRBJ1-1; D is uncertain. CDR1 is ENHRY, CDR2 SYGVKD, per germline. V was cut by 7 bases and J by 1 base, with 7 bases left in between. The CDR3 spans 12 residues. CDR3 in DNA: TGTGCCATCAATTCGGGGAACACTGAAGCTTTCTTT. Translating gives CAINSGNTEAFF.

This clone was seen many times. The chain is built from TRBV28 and TRBJ2-5; 9 bases fit TRBD2. Germline V gene data show CDR1 as MDHEN and CDR2 as SYDVKM. Losses at the gene ends were 6 bases for V and 4 bases for J; bases not matched to a gene: 12. The CDR3 has 16 amino acids. The CDR3: CASSHIPGLATETQYF. CDR3 sequence (DNA): TGTGCCAGCAGCCATATACCGGGACTAGCTACAGAGACCCAGTACTTC.

The chain is built from TRBV11-2 and TRBJ1-2; 8 nucleotides match TRBD1. Germline CDR1 reads SGHAT; CDR2 reads FQNNGV. The CDR3 extends over 13 amino acids. V dropped 5 bases and J dropped 6; count of bases not matched to a gene: 5. The CDR3 region is CASSPDRGHGYTF. The CDR3 DNA sequence: TGTGCCAGCAGCCCCGACAGGGGCCATGGCTACACCTTC.

J is TRBJ2-4 and V is TRBV4-3; 13 bases are shared with TRBD2. The CDR3 spans 21 residues. V trimming: 0 bases; J trimming: 9 bases; junction bases outside the gene matches: 20. Germline lookup yields CDR1 LGHNA and CDR2 YSLEER. The CDR3 loop is CASSQDDTSGGAWVSASIQYF. The CDR3 coding sequence is TGCGCCAGCAGCCAAGATGATACTAGCGGGGGGGCCTGGGTGAGTGCCAGCATTCAGTACTTC.

This chain connects TRBV4-1 to TRBJ2-4; D perhaps matches TRBD1 (6 bases). Germline CDR1 reads MGHRA; CDR2 reads YSYEKL. With 1 base removed from V and 5 bases from J, the gap between germline ends came to 6 bases. This CDR3 is built from 13 residues. CDR3 sequence: CASSQGTENIQYF. CDR3 bases: TGCGCCAGCAGCCAAGGGACAGAAAACATTCAGTACTTC.

V and J are TRBV6-9 and TRBJ2-7, with D possibly TRBD2 on 5 matching bases. The ends were cut back, 5 bases at V and 0 bases at J, with 8 bases in the middle. Germline lookup yields CDR1 MNHGY and CDR2 SVAAGI. This CDR3 is 13 amino acids long. The CDR3 sequence is CASSPGISYEQYF. Here the CDR3 DNA reads TGTGCCAGCAGTCCCGGGATCTCCTACGAGCAGTACTTC.

V is TRBV7-9 and J is TRBJ2-7; TRBD1 matches at 11 bases. Per germline, CDR1 SEHNR and CDR2 FQNEAQ (reference sequence). J lost 4 bases, V lost 5 bases, and 10 bases had no gene match. CDR3 length: 16 residues. This CDR3 is CASSLLSGTGGYEQYF. In nucleotides, the CDR3 is TGTGCCAGCAGCCTTCTATCCGGGACAGGGGGATACGAGCAGTACTTC. The entire variable domain, with the rest obtained from reference TRBV7-9 and TRBJ2-7, is as follows: DTGVSQNPRHKITKRGQNVTFRCDPISEHNRLYWYRQTLGQGPEFLTYFQNEAQLEKSRLLSDRFSAERPKGSFSTLEIQRTEQGDSAMYLCASSLLSGTGGYEQYFGPGTRLTVT.

This clone was seen a few times. CDR3 loop: CASSFGPGDGEAFF. CDR3 sequence (DNA): TGTGCCAGCAGTTTCGGTCCGGGGGACGGTGAAGCTTTCTTT. This sequence joins TRBV6-1 and TRBJ1-1, with D maybe TRBD1 (5 bases). The CDR3 is made up of 14 amino acids. V gave up 5 bases and J gave up 7 bases, with 17 bases separating them. Germline V lookup: CDR1 MNHNS, CDR2 SASEGT.

The chain employs TRBV4-3 and TRBJ2-1; D is possibly TRBD1 (5 bases). From germline, CDR1 is LGHNA and CDR2 YSLEER. This CDR3 region has 16 residues. Trimming cost V 0 bases and J 4 bases, with 13 bases left between them. Here the CDR3 reads CASSQDSRALYNEQFF. The DNA of the CDR3 is TGCGCCAGCAGCCAAGATAGCAGGGCCCTATACAATGAGCAGTTCTTC.

This chain links TRBV30 with TRBJ2-1; no clear D. The V end lost 5 bases, the J end lost 4 bases, and 6 bases lay between the germline ends. The CDR3 covers 11 residues. Germline values: CDR1 GTSNPN, CDR2 SVGIG (reference sequence). The CDR3 coding sequence is TGTGCCTGGGGGTTTTACAATGAGCAGTTCTTC. This sequence encodes CAWGFYNEQFF.

At least ten counts were recorded for this clone. The gene calls are TRBV28 and TRBJ2-1, with 8 bases matching TRBD2. Per the germline V gene, CDR1 is MDHEN and CDR2 is SYDVKM. The CDR3 is made up of 10 amino acids. V was pared by 6 bases and J by 16 bases, with 5 bases of the junction left unmatched. The CDR3 nucleotides are TGTGCCAGCAGCGGACTAGCCCCCTTCTTC. Amino acid sequence: CASSGLAPFF. The full variable domain, completed using reference TRBV28 and TRBJ2-1, is DVKVTQSSRYLVKRTGEKVFLECVQDMDHENMFWYRQDPGLGLRLIYFSYDVKMKEKGDIPEGYSVSREKKERFSLILESASTNQTSMYLCASSGLAPFFGPGTRLTVL.

As to this clone: Other DNA sequences in this specimen translate into the identical CDR3. J is TRBJ1-2 and V is TRBV5-6, with D perhaps matching TRBD1 (5 bases). The V gene lost 4 bases and the J gene lost 8 bases, with 15 bases spanning the gap. This CDR3 region has 13 residues. Per the germline V gene, CDR1 is SGHDT and CDR2 is YYEEEE. CDR3 sequence reads: CASSPRDQGGYTF. For the CDR3, the DNA is TGTGCCAGCAGCCCCAGGGACCAGGGAGGCTACACCTTC.

The chain combines TRBV27 with TRBJ2-3, with 11 bases lining up with TRBD2. Germline trimming cut 6 bases from V and 5 bases from J; bases unmatched to any gene: 7. CDR3 size: 15 residues. Germline V lookup: CDR1 MNHEY, CDR2 SMNVEV (reference sequence). CDR3 sequence (DNA): TGTGCCAGCAGCGGGACTAGCGGTTCATTAGATACGCAGTATTTT. This gives the protein CASSGTSGSLDTQYF.

The CDR3 reads CASSGQGFPLHF. The CDR3, as DNA: TGTGCCAGCAGCGGACAGGGATTTCCCCTCCACTTT. The V call is TRBV5-6, the J call TRBJ1-6; 8 positions match TRBD1. Germline trimming cut 4 bases from V and 13 bases from J; bases unmatched to any gene: 4. Germline V gene sequence: CDR1 SGHDT, CDR2 YYEEEE. The CDR3 is 12 amino acids.

The chain carries TRBV6-6 and TRBJ1-2, with D tentatively TRBD1 (5 bases). This CDR3 is 15 amino acids long. V lost 2 bases and J 0 bases, leaving 10 bases between the germline ends. CDR1 and CDR2 from the germline V gene are MNHNY and SVGAGI (reference sequence). CDR3 region: CASSYGGQANYGYTF. DNA of the CDR3: TGTGCCAGCAGTTACGGCGGACAAGCTAACTATGGCTACACCTTC.

V and J are TRBV2 and TRBJ2-3; D remains ambiguous. V lost 3 bases, J lost 6 bases, and 4 bases lay in between. The CDR3 is made up of 11 amino acids. Germline loops: CDR1 SNHLY, CDR2 FYNNEI. CDR3 coding DNA: TGTGCCAGCAGTGATGCGGATACGCAGTATTTT. Translation gives CASSDADTQYF.

This clone was picked up a small number of times. This rearrangement joins TRBV29-1 to TRBJ2-3, with D maybe TRBD1 (6 bases). The CDR3 loop spans 11 amino acids. Trimming pared 5 bases from V and 4 bases from J, leaving 7 bases between. CDR1 and CDR2 from the germline V gene are SQVTM and ANQGSEA. This CDR3 is CSVYRADTQYF. CDR3 nucleotide sequence: TGCAGCGTTTACAGGGCAGATACGCAGTATTTT.

This sequence joins TRBV18 and TRBJ1-2; 8 nucleotides line up with TRBD1. The CDR3 spans 14 residues. Germline CDR1 KGHSH, CDR2 LQKENI. The junction had 7 bases not matched to a gene; V was cut back by 3 bases and J by 7 bases. DNA for the CDR3: TGTGCCAGCTCACCGGCAGGGGGCCATGGTGGCTACACCTTC. Protein: CASSPAGGHGGYTF.

The rearrangement links TRBV4-1 to TRBJ2-3, with a possible D match to TRBD1 (5 bases). CDR3 length equals 15 residues. The V gene lost 1 base and the J gene lost 3 bases, with 11 bases spanning the gap. Per germline, CDR1 MGHRA and CDR2 YSYEKL. The CDR3 region has the DNA TGCGCCAGCAGCCAAGCTTTAGGGGCGACAGATACGCAGTATTTT. Residues: CASSQALGATDTQYF.

A word on this clone: One end of the junction fails to match germline, which may point to a read error. The chain employs TRBV4-1 and TRBJ2-7; D unresolved. CDR1 and CDR2 from the germline V gene are MGHRA and YSYEKL. The CDR3 runs 15 residues. In DNA form, the CDR3 reads TGCGCCAGCAGCCAAGATTCTAGTACGTCCTTCGAGCAGTACTTC. Amino acid sequence: CASSQDSSTSFEQYF.